These T cell receptor beta chains were read from a single sample in a study of vaccination and CD4 T cells after COVID-19. TCRdb reanalysed the PCR reads using MiXCR and keeps one entry per CDR3 protein. The repertoire has about 10,000 distinct CDR3 sequences, approximately 41% of them found once; the top ten carry around 29%. No antigen is known for these receptors. The specimen was CD4+ T cells from blood, cultured in vitro. These receptors were collected from a human donor who had recovered from COVID-19. Each CDR3 is given with its conserved first and last residue. A D gene is named only where the DNA matches it firmly. Clone sizes are given selectively: once, few, many, or a class where the clone is expanded.

clone size: -; J gene: TRBJ2-1; D gene: TRBD1; V gene: TRBV11-1; CDR3 protein: CASSLGDRAGSEQFF; CDR3 DNA: TGTGCCAGCAGCTTAGGGGACAGGGCGGGGAGTGAGCAGTTCTTC
clone size: -; J gene: TRBJ2-7; D gene: -; V gene: TRBV6-1; CDR3 protein: CASSRGRDSTLSYEQYF; CDR3 DNA: TGTGCCAGCAGCCGGGGCCGGGACTCGACCCTCTCCTACGAGCAGTACTTC
clone size: -; J gene: TRBJ1-2; D gene: TRBD1; V gene: TRBV12-3/TRBV12-4; CDR3 protein: CASSRTGGYTF; CDR3 DNA: TGTGCCAGCAGTAGGACAGGGGGCTACACCTTC
clone size: few; J gene: TRBJ2-3; D gene: TRBD2; V gene: TRBV24-1; CDR3 protein: CATSGKYGGTSTDTQYF; CDR3 DNA: TGTGCCACCAGCGGGAAGTACGGGGGGACTAGCACAGATACGCAGTATTTT
clone size: medium-sized; J gene: TRBJ2-1; D gene: TRBD2; V gene: TRBV28; CDR3 protein: CASSLSLLRGGINEQFF; CDR3 DNA: TGTGCCAGCAGTTTATCCTTACTGCGGGGGGGGATCAATGAGCAGTTCTTC
clone size: -; J gene: TRBJ2-6; D gene: -; V gene: TRBV21-1; CDR3 protein: CANPGQWALGRRVLTF; CDR3 DNA: TGTGCCAACCCGGGACAATGGGCTCTGGGGAGGAGAGTCCTGACTTTC
clone size: -; J gene: TRBJ2-1; D gene: -; V gene: TRBV7-2; CDR3 protein: CASSLVRLGPQEQFF; CDR3 DNA: TGTGCCAGCAGCTTAGTTAGACTGGGACCTCAGGAGCAGTTCTTC
clone size: -; J gene: TRBJ1-2; D gene: -; V gene: TRBV5-1; CDR3 protein: CASSFQGSSSTVNYGYTF; CDR3 DNA: TGCGCCAGCAGCTTTCAGGGGTCCTCTTCTACTGTTAACTATGGCTACACCTTC
clone size: -; J gene: TRBJ2-3; D gene: TRBD2; V gene: TRBV12-3/TRBV12-4; CDR3 protein: CASRVLAGGLPDTQYF; CDR3 DNA: TGTGCCAGCAGAGTTCTAGCGGGGGGCCTCCCCGATACGCAGTATTTT
clone size: -; J gene: TRBJ1-1; D gene: -; V gene: TRBV20-1; CDR3 protein: CSASGADRAFF; CDR3 DNA: TGCAGTGCTTCAGGGGCTGATCGAGCTTTCTTT
clone size: -; J gene: TRBJ1-1; D gene: TRBD1; V gene: TRBV12-3/TRBV12-4; CDR3 protein: CASSSSGQMNTEAFF; CDR3 DNA: TGTGCCAGCAGCTCTTCGGGACAGATGAACACTGAAGCTTTCTTT
clone size: few; J gene: TRBJ1-2; D gene: -; V gene: TRBV5-1; CDR3 protein: CASSSDSSNGYTF; CDR3 DNA: TGCGCCAGCAGCTCGGACAGTTCCAATGGCTACACCTTC
clone size: -; J gene: TRBJ2-2; D gene: -; V gene: TRBV2; CDR3 protein: CASRATGELFF; CDR3 DNA: TGTGCCAGCAGGGCCACCGGGGAGCTGTTTTTT
clone size: -; J gene: TRBJ2-2; D gene: -; V gene: TRBV9; CDR3 protein: CASSGGNRELFF; CDR3 DNA: TGTGCCAGCAGTGGGGGGAACCGGGAGCTGTTTTTT